This entry describes one T cell receptor beta chain. Its target is unknown. CDR1 is MNHNS, CDR2 SASEGT, per germline. This CDR3 has 12 residues. These data belong to a study of monozygotic twins with inflammatory bowel disease. The study, taken as a whole, reports: Lower TCRbeta diversity (inverse Simpson) was seen in IBD patients than in healthy co-twins.

Total RNA from whole blood was isolated with no T cell sorting. Total RNA, at roughly 3.5 ug, went into every TCR library. From its re-call of the 5' RACE reads, TCRdb lists each CDR3 protein once, without DNA. The sample holds about 210,000 distinct CDR3 sequences. This clonotype was obtained from a human donor with ulcerative colitis or Crohn's disease, or a healthy co-twin of an affected twin (not recorded which). The chain recombines TRBV6-1 with TRBJ2-1; TCRdb selects TRBD2, and the lack of DNA leaves this call unchecked. The sample was blood. The CDR3 protein is CAVDSSWGEQFF.